The clone carrying this TCR beta chain was counted between two and nine times. The antigen is undetermined. This CDR3 spans 15 amino acids. The V end lost 0 bases, the J end lost 3 bases, and 9 bases lay between the germline ends. CDR1 LGHNA and CDR2 YSLEER come from the germline V gene. The source of the sample is a study of regulatory T cells in long-lasting Graves disease. The study, taken as a whole, reports: Reduced TCR diversity was observed in persistent Graves' patients versus newly diagnosed patients. TRBV28, TRBJ1-2 and TRBJ2-5 emerged as the favored segments in persistent disease.

Time point here: newly diagnosed GD, antithyroid drugs for less than 3 months. PBMC-extracted RNA yielded the TCR library. The peripheral blood volume drawn was about 9 milliliters, and it was collected into EDTA tubes. Relying on iRepertoire HTBI primers and Arm-PCR of CDR3 regions, the team built TCR beta libraries. TCRdb re-called the multiplex PCR reads through MiXCR, storing one row per CDR3 protein. The table lists under 300,000 distinct CDR3 sequences, around 18% of them singletons. The clonotype was recovered from a female donor with Graves disease. The J gene is TRBJ2-1, the V gene TRBV4-3, with no clear D. The sequenced sample was peripheral blood mononuclear cells (PBMCs), obtained at new diagnosis, from a patient treated with antithyroid drugs. The CDR3: CASSQDSVLYNEQFF. The CDR3 DNA reads TGCGCCAGCAGCCAAGACTCGGTTCTCTACAATGAGCAGTTCTTC.